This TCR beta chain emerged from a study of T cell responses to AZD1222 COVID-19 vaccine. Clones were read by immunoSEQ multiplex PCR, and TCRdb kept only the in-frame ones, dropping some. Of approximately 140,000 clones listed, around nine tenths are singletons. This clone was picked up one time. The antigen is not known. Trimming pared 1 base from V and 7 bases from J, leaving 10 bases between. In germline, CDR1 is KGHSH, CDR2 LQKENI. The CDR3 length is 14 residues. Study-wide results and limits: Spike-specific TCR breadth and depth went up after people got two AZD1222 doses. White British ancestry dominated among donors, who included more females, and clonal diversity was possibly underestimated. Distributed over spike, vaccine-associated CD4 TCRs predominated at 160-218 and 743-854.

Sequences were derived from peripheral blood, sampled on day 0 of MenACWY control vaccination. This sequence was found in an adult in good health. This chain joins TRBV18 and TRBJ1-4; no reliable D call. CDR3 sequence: CASSPQGGGEKLFF. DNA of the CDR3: TGTGCCAGCTCACCACAGGGCGGAGGTGAAAAACTGTTTTTT.